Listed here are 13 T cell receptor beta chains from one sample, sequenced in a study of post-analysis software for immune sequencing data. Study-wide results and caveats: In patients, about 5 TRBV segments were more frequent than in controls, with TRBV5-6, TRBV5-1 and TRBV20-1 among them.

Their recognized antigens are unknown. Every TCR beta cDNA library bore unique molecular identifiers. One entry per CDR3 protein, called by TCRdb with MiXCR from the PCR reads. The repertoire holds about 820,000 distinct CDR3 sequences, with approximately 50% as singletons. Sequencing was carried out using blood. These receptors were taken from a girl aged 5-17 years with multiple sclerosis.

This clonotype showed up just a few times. The CDR3 loop reads CSASRDNQETQYF. The CDR3 DNA reads as TGCAGTGCTAGCCGGGACAACCAAGAGACCCAGTACTTC. The chain carries TRBV20-1 and TRBJ2-5; D is possibly TRBD1 (6 bases). V was trimmed by 3 bases and J by 0 bases, leaving 8 bases between them. The CDR3 consists of 13 residues. Germline CDR1 reads DFQATT; CDR2 reads SNEGSKA (reference sequence).

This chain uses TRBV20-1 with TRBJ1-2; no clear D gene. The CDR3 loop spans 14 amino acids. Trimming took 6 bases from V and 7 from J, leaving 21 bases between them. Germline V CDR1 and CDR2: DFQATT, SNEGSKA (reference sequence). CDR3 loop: CSAPLPGYTAGYTF. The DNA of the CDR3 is TGCAGTGCCCCCCTCCCCGGGTATACTGCTGGCTACACCTTC.

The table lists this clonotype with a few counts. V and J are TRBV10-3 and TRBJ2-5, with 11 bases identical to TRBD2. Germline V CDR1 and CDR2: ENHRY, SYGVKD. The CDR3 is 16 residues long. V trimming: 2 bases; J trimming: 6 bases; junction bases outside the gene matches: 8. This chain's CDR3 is CAISEPSGRPEQTQYF. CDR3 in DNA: TGTGCCATCAGTGAGCCTAGCGGGAGGCCTGAGCAGACCCAGTACTTC.

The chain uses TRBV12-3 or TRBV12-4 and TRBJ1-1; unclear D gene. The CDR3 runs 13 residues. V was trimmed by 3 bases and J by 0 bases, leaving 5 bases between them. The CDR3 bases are TGTGCCAGCAGTTTTGAGGTGAACACTGAAGCTTTCTTT. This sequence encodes CASSFEVNTEAFF.

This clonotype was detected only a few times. The CDR3 DNA reads as TGCAGCGATGCACTAGCGGGACGGGAGACCCAGTACTTC. Translation: CSDALAGRETQYF. The chain links TRBV29-1 to TRBJ2-4; 10 bases are shared with TRBD2. The DNA end favors TRBJ2-5, so the J call may be wrong. CDR1 is SQVTM and CDR2 is ANQGSEA in the germline V gene. The CDR3 runs to 13 residues.

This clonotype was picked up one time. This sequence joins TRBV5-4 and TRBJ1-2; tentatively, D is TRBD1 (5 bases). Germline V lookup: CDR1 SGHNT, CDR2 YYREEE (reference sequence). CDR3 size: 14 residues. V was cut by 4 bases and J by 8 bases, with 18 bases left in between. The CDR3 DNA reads TGTGCCAGCAGCCGGGACGGTCGAACGGGAGGCTACACCTTC. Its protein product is CASSRDGRTGGYTF.

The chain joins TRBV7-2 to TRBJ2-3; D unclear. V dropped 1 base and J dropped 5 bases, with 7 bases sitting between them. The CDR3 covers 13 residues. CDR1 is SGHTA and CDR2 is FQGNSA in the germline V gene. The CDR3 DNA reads TGTGCCAGCAGCTTAGGATGGCGAGATACGCAGTATTTT. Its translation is CASSLGWRDTQYF.

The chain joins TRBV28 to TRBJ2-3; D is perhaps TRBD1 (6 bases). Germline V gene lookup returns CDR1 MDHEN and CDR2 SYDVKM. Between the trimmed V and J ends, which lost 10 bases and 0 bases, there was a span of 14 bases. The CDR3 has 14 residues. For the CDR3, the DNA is TGTGCCACCAGCCTAGGGGGAAGCACAGATACGCAGTATTTT. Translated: CATSLGGSTDTQYF.

The CDR3 DNA follows: TGTGCCAGCAGCCGGGGGCCCGAGACAGGGATCGAGACCCAGTACTTC. Amino acid sequence: CASSRGPETGIETQYF. The chain recombines TRBV5-7 with TRBJ2-5; D possibly corresponds to TRBD1 (7 bases). TRBV5-7 is recorded as an ORF, its role being uncertain. This CDR3 has 16 residues. The V and J ends lost 4 bases and 5 bases respectively, with 21 bases between them.

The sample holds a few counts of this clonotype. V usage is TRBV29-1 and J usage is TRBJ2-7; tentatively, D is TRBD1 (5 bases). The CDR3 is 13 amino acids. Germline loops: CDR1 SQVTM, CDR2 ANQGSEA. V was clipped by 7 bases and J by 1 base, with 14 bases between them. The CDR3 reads CSAASGSSYEQYF. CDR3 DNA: TGCAGCGCCGCCTCAGGGTCGTCCTACGAGCAGTACTTC.

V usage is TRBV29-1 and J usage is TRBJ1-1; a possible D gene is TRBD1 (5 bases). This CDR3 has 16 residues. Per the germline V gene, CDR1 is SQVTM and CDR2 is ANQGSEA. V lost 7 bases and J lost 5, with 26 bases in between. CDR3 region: CSDSLAGPKVGTEAFF. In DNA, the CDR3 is TGCAGCGATTCACTAGCGGGGCCGAAGGTAGGGACTGAAGCTTTCTTT. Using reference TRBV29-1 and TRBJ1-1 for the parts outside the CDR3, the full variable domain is SAVISQKPSRDICQRGTSLTIQCQVDSQVTMMFWYRQQPGQSLTLIATANQGSEATYESGFVIDKFPISRPNLTFSTLTVSNMSPEDSSIYLCSDSLAGPKVGTEAFFGQGTRLTVV.

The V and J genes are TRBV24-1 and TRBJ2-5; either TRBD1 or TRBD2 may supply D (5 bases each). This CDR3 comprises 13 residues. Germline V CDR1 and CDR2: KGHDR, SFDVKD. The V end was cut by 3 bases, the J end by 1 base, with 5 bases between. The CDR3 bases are TGTGCCACCAGTGATGGGGGCCAAGAGACCCAGTACTTC. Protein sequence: CATSDGGQETQYF.

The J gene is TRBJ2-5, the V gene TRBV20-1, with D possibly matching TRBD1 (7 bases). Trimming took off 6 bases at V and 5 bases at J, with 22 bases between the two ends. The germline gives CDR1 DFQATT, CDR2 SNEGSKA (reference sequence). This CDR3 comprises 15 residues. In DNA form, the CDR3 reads TGCAGTGCCCTAGATCCGACAGGGAGGCGGGAGACCCAGTACTTC. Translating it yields CSALDPTGRRETQYF.